One T cell receptor (beta chain) is described in this entry. The junction shows a germline mismatch at one end, possibly a read error. These data belong to a study of Graves' ophthalmopathy and Graves' hyperthyroidism. CDR1 and CDR2 from the germline V gene are MDHEN and SYDVKM. CDR3 length: 11 amino acids. RNA transcripts were the template, and TCR beta CDR3 regions were amplified from them. HTBI primers were employed in first-round RT-PCR, then a second-round multiplex PCR followed. TCRdb re-called the multiplex PCR reads with MiXCR, one entry per CDR3 protein. This table has 400,000 or so distinct CDR3 sequences, 15% to 17% appearing once.

The TCR comes from a woman under 30 with stable Graves' hyperthyroidism. The J gene is TRBJ1-2, the V gene TRBV28, with a possible D match to TRBD1 (5 bases). Sequencing was done on a sample of peripheral blood. CDR3 loop: CASSLARTKDF. CDR3 DNA sequence: TGTGCCAGCAGTCTCGCCCGGACAAAGGACTTC.